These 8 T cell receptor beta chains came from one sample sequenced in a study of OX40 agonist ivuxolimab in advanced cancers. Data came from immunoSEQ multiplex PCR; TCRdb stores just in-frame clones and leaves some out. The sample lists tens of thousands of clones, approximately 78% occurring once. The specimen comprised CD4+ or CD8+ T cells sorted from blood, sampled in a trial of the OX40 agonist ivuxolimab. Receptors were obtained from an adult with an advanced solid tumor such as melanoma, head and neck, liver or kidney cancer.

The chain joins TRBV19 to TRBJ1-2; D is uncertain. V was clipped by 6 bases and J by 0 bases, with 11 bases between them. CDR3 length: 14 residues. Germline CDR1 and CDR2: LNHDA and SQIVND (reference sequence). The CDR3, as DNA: TGTGCCAGTAGGAGACTTGGGTCTAACTATGGCTACACCTTC. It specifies CASRRLGSNYGYTF. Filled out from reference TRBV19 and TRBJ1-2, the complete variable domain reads DGGITQSPKYLFRKEGQNVTLSCEQNLNHDAMYWYRQDPGQGLRLIYYSQIVNDFQKGDIAEGYSVSREKKESFPLTVTSAQKNPTAFYLCASRRLGSNYGYTFGSGTRLTVV.

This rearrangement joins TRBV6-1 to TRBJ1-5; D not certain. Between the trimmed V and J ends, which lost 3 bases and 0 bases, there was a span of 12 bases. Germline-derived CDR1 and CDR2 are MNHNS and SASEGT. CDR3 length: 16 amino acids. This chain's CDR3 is CASSDETIYSNQPQHF. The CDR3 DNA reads TGTGCCAGCAGTGATGAGACAATTTATAGCAATCAGCCCCAGCATTTT.

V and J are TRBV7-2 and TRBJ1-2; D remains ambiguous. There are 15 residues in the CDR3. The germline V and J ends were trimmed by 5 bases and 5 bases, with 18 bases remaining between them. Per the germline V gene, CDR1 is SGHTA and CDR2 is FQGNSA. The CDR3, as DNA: TGTGCCAGCAGCAGTGGGATAGTTAGGGAATATGGCTACACCTTC. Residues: CASSSGIVREYGYTF.

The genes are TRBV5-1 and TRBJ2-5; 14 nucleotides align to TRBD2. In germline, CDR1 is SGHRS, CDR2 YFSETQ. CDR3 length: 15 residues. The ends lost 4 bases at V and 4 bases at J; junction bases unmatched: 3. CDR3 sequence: CASSGGLAGAETQYF. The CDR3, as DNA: TGCGCCAGCAGCGGGGGACTAGCGGGAGCAGAGACCCAGTACTTC.

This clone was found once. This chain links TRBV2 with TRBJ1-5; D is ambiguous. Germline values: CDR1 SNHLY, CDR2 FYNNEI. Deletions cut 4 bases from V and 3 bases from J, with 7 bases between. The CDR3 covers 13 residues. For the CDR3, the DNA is TGTGCCAGCAGTGGGCAGATCAATCAGCCCCAGCATTTT. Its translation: CASSGQINQPQHF.

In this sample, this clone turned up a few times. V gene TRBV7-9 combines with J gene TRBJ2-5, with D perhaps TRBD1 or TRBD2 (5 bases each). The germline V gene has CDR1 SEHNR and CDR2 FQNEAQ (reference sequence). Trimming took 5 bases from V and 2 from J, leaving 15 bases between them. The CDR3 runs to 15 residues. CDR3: CASSHLRGGQETQYF. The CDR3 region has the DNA TGTGCCAGCAGCCACCTAAGGGGCGGGCAAGAGACCCAGTACTTC.

In nucleotides, the CDR3 is TGTGCCAGGTATAGCGGGAGAAGGGGGGCCAAAAACATTCAGTACTTC. Translating gives CARYSGRRGAKNIQYF. The chain combines TRBV30 with TRBJ2-4; 9 positions agree with TRBD2. The V gene end was trimmed by 8 bases and the J gene end by 1 base; junction bases not matched to a gene: 12. The CDR3 has 16 residues. Germline CDR1 and CDR2: GTSNPN and SVGIG (reference sequence).

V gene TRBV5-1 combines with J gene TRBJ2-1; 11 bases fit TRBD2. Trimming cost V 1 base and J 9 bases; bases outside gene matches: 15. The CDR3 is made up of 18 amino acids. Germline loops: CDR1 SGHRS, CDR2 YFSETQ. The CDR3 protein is CASSLPLAGGPRSGEQFF. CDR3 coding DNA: TGCGCCAGCAGCTTGCCTCTAGCGGGAGGCCCCCGATCGGGTGAGCAGTTCTTC. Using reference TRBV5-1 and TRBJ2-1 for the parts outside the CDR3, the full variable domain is KAGVTQTPRYLIKTRGQQVTLSCSPISGHRSVSWYQQTPGQGLQFLFEYFSETQRNKGNFPGRFSGRQFSNSRSEMNVSTLELGDSALYLCASSLPLAGGPRSGEQFFGPGTRLTVL.